The following is a TCR beta chain sequence with its context. These data belong to a study of OX40 agonist ivuxolimab in advanced cancers. For the study at large: Patients enrolled in dose escalation were diagnosed with hepatocellular carcinoma, melanoma, renal cell or head and neck cancer. One patient with hepatocellular carcinoma and two with cutaneous melanoma, three in all, had partial responses.

The CDR3 sequence is 13 residues long. Trimming stripped 1 base from V and 11 bases from J, with 15 bases between. Germline lookup yields CDR1 MDHEN and CDR2 SYDVKM. Measured with immunoSEQ multiplex PCR; TCRdb has only the in-frame clones, and not every one. The top ten clones hold approximately 28% of a sample with 25,000 to 35,000 clones, around 88% of them seen once. The sequence was obtained from an adult with an advanced solid tumor such as melanoma, head and neck, liver or kidney cancer. V and J are TRBV28 and TRBJ2-7; D is undetermined. Sequenced material: CD4+ or CD8+ T cells sorted from blood, taken in a trial of the OX40 agonist ivuxolimab. The DNA of the CDR3 is TGTGCCAGCAGTTTATTCTCGACTGGGCGGAAGTACTTC. Its translation: CASSLFSTGRKYF.